This TCR beta chain was sequenced for a study of T cells in lung cancer brain metastases. Study information: Most of the roughly 20 patients had no interval therapy between resections.

Overall study results and limits: Compared with paired primaries, brain metastases showed fewer unique productive clones (around 1,500 versus 5,000). Effects of preoperative corticosteroids on T cell infiltration in brain metastases could not be controlled.

Worth noting for this clone: Its target is unknown. Other DNA sequences in this specimen translate into the identical CDR3.

Genomic DNA input was about 2 to 5.5 ug, equal within pairs. Generated by immunoSEQ multiplex PCR, the TCRdb table keeps only in-frame clones and is missing some. Found here are approximately 5,500 clones, approximately 84% of them singletons; the top ten hold around 6.5%. V lost 8 bases and J 3 bases, leaving 16 bases between the germline ends. CDR1 and CDR2 (germline): SQVTM, ANQGSEA. The CDR3 length is 13 residues. This TCR was sampled from a man aged 50-59 years with non-small cell lung cancer that had spread to the brain. The material sequenced was tumor tissue from a brain metastasis. V is TRBV29-1 and J is TRBJ1-2; tentatively, D is TRBD1 (5 bases). The CDR3 here is CSYSLQVDYGYTF. The CDR3 DNA sequence: TGCAGCTACTCGTTACAGGTGGACTATGGCTACACCTTC. The variable domain in full, with the rest retrieved from reference TRBV29-1 and TRBJ1-2, is SAVISQKPSRDICQRGTSLTIQCQVDSQVTMMFWYRQQPGQSLTLIATANQGSEATYESGFVIDKFPISRPNLTFSTLTVSNMSPEDSSIYLCSYSLQVDYGYTFGSGTRLTVV.